The T cell receptor (beta chain) described here comes from a study of blood T cells in healthy people across ages. Germline V gene data show CDR1 as MNHEY and CDR2 as SMNVEV (reference sequence). Trimming shortened V by 4 bases and J by 1 base, and 13 bases separated the two germline ends. The CDR3 spans 15 residues. Of note for this clonotype: Its antigen is not known.

Overall study findings and caveats: Across samples, TCR beta diversity tracked strongly with naive T cell percentage. Per million T cells, TCR beta diversity dropped roughly linearly as age increased.

A J-beta primer mix and a sample-barcoded 5' primer were used in a second PCR of roughly 7 to 12 cycles. Via MiXCR, TCRdb re-called the 5' RACE reads, giving one row per CDR3 protein. This sample has around 1,600,000 distinct CDR3 sequences, with under 55% found just once. The genes are TRBV27 and TRBJ1-2; D not certain. The source of this sequence is a woman between 18 and 30 years old in good health. Sequencing was carried out using blood. Here the CDR3 reads CASSWTGDFNYGYTF. Here the CDR3 DNA reads TGTGCCAGCAGTTGGACTGGGGATTTTAACTATGGCTACACCTTC.